Below are 21 T cell receptor beta chains sequenced from a single sample in a study of cytomegalovirus exposure and HLA in healthy donors. PCR primers comprised 60 Vbeta and 13 Jbeta primers. Profiling relied on immunoSEQ multiplex PCR, and the TCRdb table lists in-frame clones only, not all of them. The repertoire holds under 150,000 clones, with about 63% as singletons. The sequencing input was PBMCs. These receptor sequences come from a man aged 30 to 45 in good health and CMV-seropositive.

The rearrangement links TRBV4-1 to TRBJ1-1, with 8 bases aligning to TRBD1. This CDR3 comprises 13 residues. Per the germline V gene, CDR1 is MGHRA and CDR2 is YSYEKL. V gave up 5 bases and J gave up 7 bases; unmatched junction bases: 6. The CDR3 sequence is CASSKQGVVEAFF. In DNA, the CDR3 is TGCGCCAGCAGCAAACAGGGGGTGGTTGAAGCTTTCTTT.

This clone was recorded a few times. The chain is built from TRBV5-4 and TRBJ2-1; 7 positions agree with TRBD2. Germline CDR1 and CDR2: SGHNT and YYREEE (reference sequence). The length of the CDR3 is 15 residues. J was trimmed by 7 bases and V by 2 bases; bases with no gene match: 9. The CDR3 coding sequence is TGTGCCAGCAGCTTAAGGGGAGGGCCATGGAATGAGCAGTTCTTC. The encoded protein is CASSLRGGPWNEQFF.

This clone turned up a few times. The conserved closing phenylalanine or tryptophan is absent in this CDR3, likely reflecting a read error. J is TRBJ2-7 and V is TRBV29-1, with TRBD2 identical over 13 bases. The V and J ends lost 3 bases and 3 bases, in that order; junction bases with no gene match: 5. This CDR3 contains 15 residues. Germline V gene lookup returns CDR1 SQVTM and CDR2 ANQGSEA. CDR3 loop: CSVDLRLAGGYEQYL. The CDR3 DNA reads as TGCAGCGTTGACCTCCGACTAGCGGGAGGCTACGAGCAGTACCTC.

The chain joins TRBV7-2 to TRBJ2-1; 10 nucleotides align to TRBD2. This CDR3 has 17 amino acids. Germline V gives CDR1 SGHTA, CDR2 FQGNSA. The trim removed 3 bases at V and 2 bases at J, leaving 7 bases unmatched. The CDR3 loop is CASSFRVLAGTYNEQFF. DNA for the CDR3: TGTGCCAGCAGCTTCCGCGTACTAGCGGGGACCTACAATGAGCAGTTCTTC.

On this clone itself: A far larger clone is a single base away, which makes a read error likely. Within the sample, other DNA sequences also encode this same CDR3. The chain's CDR3 is CASSIGQGISGELFF. CDR3 nucleotides: TGCGCCAGCAGTATCGGACAGGGAATATCCGGGGAGCTGTTTTTT. This chain connects TRBV6-1 to TRBJ2-2; 8 bases map to TRBD1. CDR3 length equals 15 residues. Germline values: CDR1 MNHNS, CDR2 SASEGT.

The sample holds many counts of this clone. The chain links TRBV6-5 to TRBJ1-1; D might be TRBD1 (5 bases). Germline V CDR1 and CDR2: MNHEY, SVGAGI. The CDR3 has 11 amino acids. Between the trimmed V and J ends, which lost 5 bases and 12 bases, there was a span of 13 bases. CDR3 nucleotides: TGTGCCAGCAGTAGACAGTTTAGGACTTTCTTT. As protein: CASSRQFRTFF.

The rearrangement links TRBV6-6 to TRBJ2-7, with no clear D. V lost 0 bases, J lost 3 bases, and 9 bases lay in between. Germline lookup yields CDR1 MNHNY and CDR2 SVGAGI (reference sequence). This CDR3 is built from 14 residues. CDR3 protein: CASSYSRGGYEQYF. For the CDR3, the DNA is TGTGCCAGCAGTTACTCGAGAGGCGGCTACGAGCAGTACTTC.

This chain connects TRBV5-1 to TRBJ2-2; TRBD1 might be the D (6 bases). CDR3 length: 17 amino acids. CDR1 is SGHRS, CDR2 YFSETQ, per germline. V dropped 0 bases and J dropped 1 base, with 13 bases sitting between them. This chain's CDR3 is CASSLEGSRGNTGELFF. For the CDR3, the DNA is TGCGCCAGCAGCTTGGAGGGGTCCAGGGGGAACACCGGGGAGCTGTTTTTT.

Written as DNA, the CDR3 is TGTGCCACCAGCATCGGGACAGGGAACGTCAAAGCCAAAAACATTCAGTACTTC. It specifies CATSIGTGNVKAKNIQYF. This chain uses TRBV15 with TRBJ2-4; the match to TRBD1 covers 9 bases. Germline V CDR1 and CDR2: LNHNV, YYDKDF (reference sequence). The CDR3 length is 18 residues. V was clipped by 4 bases and J by 0 bases; unmatched bases: 10. Complete variable domain (other parts from reference TRBV15 and TRBJ2-4): DAMVIQNPRYQVTQFGKPVTLSCSQTLNHNVMYWYQQKSSQAPKLLFHYYDKDFNNEADTPDNFQSRRPNTSFCFLDIRSPGLGDTAMYLCATSIGTGNVKAKNIQYFGAGTRLSVL.

The rearrangement links TRBV4-2 to TRBJ2-4; a weak D match, TRBD2 (6 bases). The CDR3 runs to 14 residues. Germline lookup yields CDR1 LGHNA and CDR2 YNFKEQ. Trimming removed 4 bases from V and 7 bases from J, with 14 bases in between. The DNA of the CDR3 is TGTGCCAGCAGCCCTGAGGGACTTATGAACATTCAGTACTTC. Translated, it gives CASSPEGLMNIQYF.

J is TRBJ2-7 and V is TRBV19; 10 nucleotides match TRBD2. J lost 7 bases, V lost 5 bases, and 11 bases had no gene match. CDR1 LNHDA and CDR2 SQIVND come from the germline V gene (reference sequence). This CDR3 has 15 residues. CDR3 DNA: TGTGCCAGTAGTTTCGGACTAGCGGTGATGGTAGAGCAGTACTTC. Amino acids: CASSFGLAVMVEQYF.

This rearrangement joins TRBV4-2 to TRBJ2-5, with 10 bases identical to TRBD2. The CDR3 is 15 amino acids. V lost 1 base to trimming and J lost 9 bases; unmatched junction nucleotides: 8. Germline V gives CDR1 LGHNA, CDR2 YNFKEQ. CDR3 sequence: CASSQVTSGIRAQYF. The CDR3 bases are TGTGCCAGCAGCCAAGTAACTAGCGGGATAAGGGCCCAGTACTTC.

The CDR3 nucleotides are TGTGCCAGCAGCGCACGCTACCGGAACACTGAAGCTTTCTTT. Amino acids: CASSARYRNTEAFF. The genes are TRBV7-2 and TRBJ1-1; D remains unclear. V lost 5 bases and J 1 base, leaving 11 bases between the germline ends. The CDR3 is 14 residues long. Germline lookup yields CDR1 SGHTA and CDR2 FQGNSA.

This rearrangement joins TRBV7-4 to TRBJ1-5; tentatively, D is TRBD1 (6 bases). With 4 bases removed from V and 1 base from J, the gap between germline ends came to 17 bases. This CDR3 comprises 17 residues. Germline assignment: CDR1 SGHVT and CDR2 SQSDAQ. For the CDR3, the DNA is TGTGCCAGCAGCTCTAAACACAGGGAAAAAAGCAATCAGCCCCAGCATTTT. This translates into CASSSKHREKSNQPQHF.

The V and J genes are TRBV4-3 and TRBJ1-1; D not resolved. V dropped 0 bases and J dropped 1 base, with 6 bases sitting between them. Germline V CDR1 and CDR2: LGHNA, YSLEER. This CDR3 spans 14 amino acids. CDR3 protein: CASSQDVQNTEAFF. The CDR3 nucleotides are TGCGCCAGCAGCCAAGATGTTCAGAACACTGAAGCTTTCTTT.

This clone has more than one count but fewer than ten. The chain uses TRBV7-2 and TRBJ2-1; no clear D gene. V dropped 5 bases and J dropped 3 bases, with 8 bases sitting between them. The CDR3 extends over 13 amino acids. The V gene's germline CDR1 is SGHTA and CDR2 FQGNSA. CDR3 region: CASSPSSYNEQFF. The DNA of the CDR3 is TGTGCCAGCAGCCCTTCTAGCTACAATGAGCAGTTCTTC. The entire variable domain, with the rest obtained from reference TRBV7-2 and TRBJ2-1, is as follows: GAGVSQSPSNKVTEKGKDVELRCDPISGHTALYWYRQSLGQGLEFLIYFQGNSAPDKSGLPSDRFSAERTGGSVSTLTIQRTQQEDSAVYLCASSPSSYNEQFFGPGTRLTVL.

In its sample, this clone was seen a few times. The chain links TRBV5-1 to TRBJ2-3, with 12 bases lining up with TRBD2. V lost 4 bases and J lost 2; bases outside the gene matches: 5. The CDR3 length is 16 residues. CDR1 SGHRS and CDR2 YFSETQ come from the germline V gene. DNA of the CDR3: TGCGCCAGCAGCCTAGGACTAGCGGGGTTCACAGATACGCAGTATTTT. It is translated as CASSLGLAGFTDTQYF.

This clone has only a few counts. This rearrangement joins TRBV5-1 to TRBJ2-1; D might be TRBD2 (5 bases). The CDR3 has 16 amino acids. The V gene's germline CDR1 is SGHRS and CDR2 YFSETQ. Between the trimmed V and J ends, which lost 0 bases and 3 bases, there was a span of 13 bases. The CDR3 here is CASSLGLDSSYNEQFF. The CDR3 bases are TGCGCCAGCAGCTTGGGGCTGGACTCAAGCTACAATGAGCAGTTCTTC. The full variable domain, with the rest looked up from reference TRBV5-1 and TRBJ2-1, is KAGVTQTPRYLIKTRGQQVTLSCSPISGHRSVSWYQQTPGQGLQFLFEYFSETQRNKGNFPGRFSGRQFSNSRSEMNVSTLELGDSALYLCASSLGLDSSYNEQFFGPGTRLTVL.

This clone was recorded once. The chain links TRBV6-1 to TRBJ1-1; 7 bases align to TRBD1. Germline V gives CDR1 MNHNS, CDR2 SASEGT. The V segment lost 4 bases and the J segment 5 bases; nucleotides outside the gene matches: 10. The CDR3 consists of 15 residues. As DNA, the CDR3 is TGTGCCAGCAGTGCCCTAGAGGGGGCGGGAACTGAAGCTTTCTTT. This gives the protein CASSALEGAGTEAFF.

The V gene is TRBV10-2, the J gene TRBJ2-1, with D tentatively TRBD2 (6 bases). The CDR3 length is 15 residues. CDR1 and CDR2 from the germline V gene are WSHSY and SAAADI. The V gene lost 5 bases and the J gene lost 0 bases, with 11 bases spanning the gap. The CDR3 region is CASSFSGPSYNEQFF. The CDR3 DNA is TGCGCCAGCAGTTTTAGCGGCCCCTCCTACAATGAGCAGTTCTTC.

About this clone: Germline is not matched at one junction end, which may reflect a read error. The chain employs TRBV14 and TRBJ2-7; 7 nucleotides agree with TRBD1. The CDR3 length is 15 residues. Germline CDR1 and CDR2: SGHDN and FVKESK. The CDR3 is CASNQGAGGYYEQYF. The CDR3 nucleotides read TGTGCCAGCAACCAAGGGGCAGGGGGATACTACGAGCAGTACTTC.